Listed below are T cell receptor beta chains from one sample, sequenced in a study of cytomegalovirus exposure and HLA in healthy donors. This table comes from immunoSEQ multiplex PCR, and its TCRdb copy is limited to in-frame clones, with some not included. The sample carries 72,000 or so clones, around 70% recorded once. Sequencing was performed on PBMCs. These receptors were collected from a human donor in good health. Both conserved end residues are part of each CDR3. A D gene is named only where the DNA matches it firmly. The listing skips clone size in some rows; elsewhere it reads once, few, many or a size class.

.	TRBV7-9	TRBJ1-2	.	TGTGCCAGCAGCTTCGCGGACTATGGCTACACCTTC	CASSFADYGYTF
.	TRBV2	TRBJ2-1	TRBD2	TGTGCCAGCAGTGGGCTAGCGGGAGGCGTCCAGTTCTTC	CASSGLAGGVQFF
.	TRBV30	TRBJ2-5	TRBD2	TGTGCCTGGTTCGGCCCCACTAGCGGACAAGAGACCCAGTACTTC	CAWFGPTSGQETQYF
.	TRBV7-9	TRBJ2-3	TRBD2	TGTGCCAGCAGCCGGGGGGACTTATTCACAGATACGCAGTATTTT	CASSRGDLFTDTQYF
.	TRBV5-1	TRBJ2-6	.	TGCGCCAGCAGCCCCGACCCAGCAGGCTCTGGGGCCAACGTCCTGACTTTC	CASSPDPAGSGANVLTF
once	TRBV6-5	TRBJ2-2	.	TGTGCCAGCAGTTATCGGGATACCGGGGAGCTGTTTTTT	CASSYRDTGELFF
.	TRBV7-6	TRBJ2-7	.	TGTGCCAGCAGCTTGTACGGCAGGGTGGACGAGCAGTACTTC	CASSLYGRVDEQYF
.	TRBV9	TRBJ1-3	.	TGTGCCAGCAGCGTCAACATGGGCGCTGGAAACACCATATATTTT	CASSVNMGAGNTIYF
.	TRBV30	TRBJ2-3	TRBD2	TGTGCCTGGACTAGCGGCAGAACAGATACGCAGTATTTT	CAWTSGRTDTQYF
.	TRBV6-6	TRBJ1-2	TRBD1	TGTGCCAGCAGTTTAGATACAGGGGGCTATGGCTACACCTTC	CASSLDTGGYGYTF
.	TRBV27	TRBJ2-1	TRBD2	TGTGCCAGCTCCTATTTTACTAGCGGGAGATACGAGCAGTTCTTC	CASSYFTSGRYEQFF
.	TRBV4-2	TRBJ2-7	TRBD2	TGTGCCAGCAGCCAAGAGTCCGGGCGGGAGTACTACGAGCAGTACTTC	CASSQESGREYYEQYF
.	TRBV27	TRBJ1-2	.	TGTGCCAGCAGTTTGGGCGGCGGGACGGCCTATGGCTACACCTTC	CASSLGGGTAYGYTF
.	TRBV7-9	TRBJ2-1	.	TGTGCCAGCCGGCGGGATTATGAGCAGTTCTTC	CASRRDYEQFF
.	TRBV4-1	TRBJ2-7	.	TGCGCCAGCAGCCCCCGGACAGATTACTACGAGCAGTACTTC	CASSPRTDYYEQYF
.	TRBV7-9	TRBJ2-4	.	TGTGCCAGCAGCCAAACGACAGGAGCTAAAAACATTCAGTACTTC	CASSQTTGAKNIQYF
.	TRBV11-2	TRBJ2-7	.	TGTGCCAGCAGCTTCATCGGAAGCGGCCCCTCTTTC	CASSFIGSGPSF